The following is a T cell receptor (beta chain) sequence with its context. As originally analysed: Nucleated cell number was recorded as an estimate derived from reference gene primer amplification. The table came from immunoSEQ multiplex PCR; TCRdb's copy has only in-frame clones and leaves some out. V and J calls and clone size come straight from that table; D and trimming were deduced from the DNA. The table lists 140,000 to 150,000 clones, around 81% of them singletons, with nearly 3% in the top ten. Trimming removed 5 bases at V and 7 bases at J, with 14 bases between. Germline V gives CDR1 MNHEY, CDR2 SVGEGT. This CDR3 spans 13 amino acids. This specimen comes from a study of blood T cell repertoires in COVID-19. On the study more broadly: From the United States, Italy and Spain came samples of acute and convalescent COVID-19. In each case, the material was cDNA or gDNA derived from T cells, B-cell-depleted T cells, or PBMCs.

Sequences were obtained from peripheral blood. The sequence derives from a woman between 40 and 55 years old with active or convalescent COVID-19. J is TRBJ1-2 and V is TRBV6-2 or TRBV6-3, with TRBD1 as a possible D gene (5 bases). CDR3: CASSPTVFPGYTF. In DNA form, the CDR3 reads TGTGCCAGCAGTCCGACAGTATTTCCTGGCTACACCTTC.